Reported below is one T cell receptor (beta chain). Its antigen is not identified. This CDR3 contains 13 residues. The germline CDR1 and CDR2 sequences are SNHLY and FYNNEI. J gave up 6 bases and V 7 bases, and 6 bases lay outside the gene matches. The sample belongs to a study of cytomegalovirus exposure and HLA in healthy donors. Study-wide findings and caveats: According to an earlier analysis, most TCR beta V segments yielded productive rearrangements about 87% or about 30% of the time. Common viral pathogens (according to a later analysis) appeared linked to several of the most significant clusters.

The PCR was carried out with 60 Vbeta primers and 13 Jbeta primers. Produced via immunoSEQ multiplex PCR; TCRdb's table is partial and in-frame only. The repertoire holds about 280,000 clones, with about 90% as singletons. This clonotype originated in a woman younger than 35 in good health and CMV-seronegative. The sequenced sample was PBMCs. This chain joins TRBV2 and TRBJ1-5; TRBD1 aligns across 7 bases. CDR3 DNA: TGTGCCAGCACAAGAGGGGGCACTCAGCCCCAGCATTTT. It encodes CASTRGGTQPQHF.